The T cell receptor (beta chain) described here comes from a study of cytomegalovirus exposure and HLA in healthy donors. The CDR3 totals 13 residues. Germline V gene sequence: CDR1 SGHTA, CDR2 FQGTGA. Trimming pared 1 base from V and 8 bases from J, leaving 12 bases between. A remark on this clone: Its antigen remains unknown.

PCR used 60 Vbeta primers and 13 Jbeta primers. Using immunoSEQ multiplex PCR, the repertoire was profiled, and TCRdb retains in-frame clones only, with some absent. Of about 200,000 clones listed, around 88% are singletons. Findings of the study overall: For most TCR sequences rarity was the rule, although some public TCRs occurred in many donors. Investigators reported about 160 TCR beta chains as tied to cytomegalovirus.

This sequence originates from a woman aged 25 to 39 in good health and CMV-seronegative. The sequenced sample consisted of PBMCs. The chain carries TRBV7-3 and TRBJ2-7; no clear D. The CDR3 is CASSLNSRHQQYF. The CDR3 DNA follows: TGTGCCAGCAGCTTAAACTCCCGTCACCAGCAGTACTTC.